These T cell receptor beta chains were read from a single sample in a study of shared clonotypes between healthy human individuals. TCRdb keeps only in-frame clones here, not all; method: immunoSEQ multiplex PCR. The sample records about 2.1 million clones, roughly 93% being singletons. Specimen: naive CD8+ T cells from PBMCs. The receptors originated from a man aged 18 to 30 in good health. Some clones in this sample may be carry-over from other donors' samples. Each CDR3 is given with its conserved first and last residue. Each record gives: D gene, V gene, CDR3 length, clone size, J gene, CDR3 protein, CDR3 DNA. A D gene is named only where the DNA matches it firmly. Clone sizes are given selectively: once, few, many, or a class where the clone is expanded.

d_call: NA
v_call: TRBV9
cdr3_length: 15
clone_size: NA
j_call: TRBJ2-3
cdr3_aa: CASSVGGREGDTQYF
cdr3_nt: TGTGCCAGCAGCGTAGGGGGGCGGGAAGGAGATACGCAGTATTTT

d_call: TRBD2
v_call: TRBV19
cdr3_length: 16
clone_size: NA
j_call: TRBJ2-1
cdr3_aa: CASKKLAGDSYNEQFF
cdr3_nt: TGTGCCAGTAAAAAGCTAGCGGGAGACTCCTACAATGAGCAGTTCTTC

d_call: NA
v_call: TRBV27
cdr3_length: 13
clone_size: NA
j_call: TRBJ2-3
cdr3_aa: CASRQRTQDTQYF
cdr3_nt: TGTGCCAGCAGACAGCGGACACAGGATACGCAGTATTTT

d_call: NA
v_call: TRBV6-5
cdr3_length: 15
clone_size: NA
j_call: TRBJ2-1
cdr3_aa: CASSYSESSYNEQFF
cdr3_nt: TGTGCCAGCAGTTACTCGGAAAGCTCCTACAATGAGCAGTTCTTC

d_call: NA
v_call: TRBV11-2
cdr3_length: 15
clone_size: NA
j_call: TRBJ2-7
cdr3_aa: CASSVRDFPTYEQYF
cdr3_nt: TGTGCCAGCAGCGTCCGGGACTTCCCTACCTACGAGCAGTACTTC

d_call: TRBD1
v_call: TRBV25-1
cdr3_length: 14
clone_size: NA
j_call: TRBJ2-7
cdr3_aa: CASSESLSGTVQYF
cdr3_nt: TGTGCCAGCAGTGAATCCCTCTCCGGGACAGTCCAGTACTTC

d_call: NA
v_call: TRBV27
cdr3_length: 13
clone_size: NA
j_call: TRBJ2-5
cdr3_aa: CASTHREGETQYF
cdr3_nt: TGTGCCAGTACCCACAGGGAGGGGGAGACCCAGTACTTC

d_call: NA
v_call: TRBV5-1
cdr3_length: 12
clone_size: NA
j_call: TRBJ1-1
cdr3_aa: CASSWRDIEAFF
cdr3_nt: TGCGCCAGCAGCTGGCGGGACATTGAAGCTTTCTTT

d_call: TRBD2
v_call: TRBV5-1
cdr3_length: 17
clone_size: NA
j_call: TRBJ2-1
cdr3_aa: CASSPGTSGYSYNEQFF
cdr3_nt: TGCGCCAGCAGCCCGGGGACTAGCGGGTACTCCTACAATGAGCAGTTCTTC

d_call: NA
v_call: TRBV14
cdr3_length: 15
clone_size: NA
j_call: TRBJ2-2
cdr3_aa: CASSPGTRNTGELFF
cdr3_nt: TGTGCCAGCAGCCCCGGGACTCGGAACACCGGGGAGCTGTTTTTT

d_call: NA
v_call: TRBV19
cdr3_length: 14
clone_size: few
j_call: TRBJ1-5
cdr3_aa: CASSIGELNQPQHF
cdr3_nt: TGTGCCAGTAGTATTGGAGAGCTCAATCAGCCCCAGCATTTT

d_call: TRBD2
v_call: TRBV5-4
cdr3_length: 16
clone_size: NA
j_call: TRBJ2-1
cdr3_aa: CASSRGTSGSYNEQFF
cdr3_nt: TGTGCCAGCAGCCGCGGGACTAGCGGGAGCTACAATGAGCAGTTCTTC

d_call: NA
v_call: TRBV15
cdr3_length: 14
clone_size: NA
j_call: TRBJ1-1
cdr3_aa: CATCDRSGGTEAFF
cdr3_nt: TGTGCCACCTGCGATAGGAGCGGTGGCACTGAAGCTTTCTTT

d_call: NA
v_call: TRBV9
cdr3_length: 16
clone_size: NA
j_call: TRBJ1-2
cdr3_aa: CASSAWGQAPLRGYTF
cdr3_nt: TGTGCCAGCAGCGCGTGGGGGCAGGCCCCCCTTCGGGGCTACACCTTC

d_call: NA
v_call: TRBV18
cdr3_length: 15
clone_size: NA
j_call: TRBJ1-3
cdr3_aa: CASSTGPQFGNTIYF
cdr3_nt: TGTGCCAGCTCGACGGGACCCCAGTTCGGAAACACCATATATTTT

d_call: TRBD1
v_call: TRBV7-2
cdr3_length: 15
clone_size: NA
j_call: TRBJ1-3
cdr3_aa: CASSFDRVPGNTIYF
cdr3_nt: TGTGCCAGCAGCTTTGACAGGGTCCCTGGAAACACCATATATTTT

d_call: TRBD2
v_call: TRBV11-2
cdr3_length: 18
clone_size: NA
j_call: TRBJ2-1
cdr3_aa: CASNSRLTSGPKRHEQFF
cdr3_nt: TGTGCCAGCAACTCGAGACTCACTAGCGGGCCAAAACGCCATGAGCAGTTCTTC

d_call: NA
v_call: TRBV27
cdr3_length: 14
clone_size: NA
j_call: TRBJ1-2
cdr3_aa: CASSLVSPVYGYTF
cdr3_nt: TGTGCCAGCAGTTTAGTATCGCCCGTCTATGGCTACACCTTC

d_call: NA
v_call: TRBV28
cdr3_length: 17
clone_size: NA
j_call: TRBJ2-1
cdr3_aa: CASSEREKGVHYNEQFF
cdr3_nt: TGTGCCAGCAGTGAACGGGAAAAGGGGGTACACTACAATGAGCAGTTCTTC

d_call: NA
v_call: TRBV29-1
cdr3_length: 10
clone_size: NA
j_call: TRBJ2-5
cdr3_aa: CSVVRETQYF
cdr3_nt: TGCAGCGTTGTGAGGGAGACCCAGTACTTC

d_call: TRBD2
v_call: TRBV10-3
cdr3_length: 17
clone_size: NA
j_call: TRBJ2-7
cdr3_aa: CAISGRLAGVLSYEQYF
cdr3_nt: TGTGCCATCAGTGGTCGACTAGCGGGAGTTCTTTCCTACGAGCAGTACTTC

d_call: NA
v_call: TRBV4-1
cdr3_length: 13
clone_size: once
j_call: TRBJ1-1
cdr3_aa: CASSQVVYRVAFF
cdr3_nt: TGCGCCAGCAGCCAAGTCGTTTACAGGGTAGCTTTCTTT

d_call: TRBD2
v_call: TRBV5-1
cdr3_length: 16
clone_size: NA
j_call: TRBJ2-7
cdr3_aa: CASSSTLAGSLHEQYF
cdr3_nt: TGCGCCAGCAGCTCTACCCTAGCGGGATCTCTCCACGAGCAGTACTTC

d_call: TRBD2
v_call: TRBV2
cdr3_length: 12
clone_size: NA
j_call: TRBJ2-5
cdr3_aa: CATGSGQETQYF
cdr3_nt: TGTGCCACAGGTAGCGGGCAAGAGACCCAGTACTTC